This TCR beta chain was profiled in a study of T-cell reconstitution after alpha-beta-depleted transplantation in children. Study-wide results and caveats: Recipient T cells and thymic progenitors that survived gave rise to the high TCRbeta diversity observed at day 60 in some patients. About two months after transplant, alpha-beta T cells reportedly came from several hundred expanded graft clones. From newly produced T cells came most of the T-cell counts and diversity one year after transplant.

This sample's TCRbeta library carried unique molecular identifier barcodes. TCRdb ran MiXCR on the PCR reads and lists one entry per CDR3 protein. The sample has fewer than 550,000 distinct CDR3 sequences, roughly an eighth seen once. The CDR3 consists of 12 residues. In germline, CDR1 is DFQATT, CDR2 SNEGSKA (reference sequence). V was clipped by 3 bases and J by 3 bases, with 8 bases between them. This clonotype occurred a few times. Its specificity is not known. The input for sequencing was PBMCs, mostly from graft donor cells, taken 180 days after TCRalphabeta/CD19-depleted stem cell transplant. The chain combines TRBV20-1 with TRBJ1-1; D possibly corresponds to TRBD1 (5 bases). The source is a female patient aged 2-10 years who had a stem cell transplant for aplastic anemia, so the T cells may come from the graft donor. In nucleotides, the CDR3 is TGCAGTGCTAGTACAGGATACACTGAAGCTTTCTTT. The encoded protein is CSASTGYTEAFF.